A selection of T cell receptor beta chains follows, all from one sample in a study of T cell repertoires in cytomegalovirus infection. Antigen specificity for these receptors is unknown. From the reads, TCRdb called clonotypes with MiXCR, one entry per CDR3 protein. The sample holds 650,000 to 900,000 distinct CDR3 sequences, approximately 32% seen once. Sequences were derived from cultured CD8+ T cells from PBMCs, sampled from culture after CMV antigen stimulation. The receptors were sampled from a human donor in good health (CMV status not recorded). Some clones in this sample may be carry-over from other donors' samples. CDR3s include the opening cysteine and the closing phenylalanine or tryptophan. D genes are given only for firm matches. Clone size appears in some rows only: once, few, many, or a class for an expanded clone.

clone_size	j_call	v_call	d_call	cdr3_aa	cdr3_nt
-	TRBJ2-7	TRBV6-5	TRBD1	CASGPPGQFPNEQYF	TGTGCCAGCGGACCCCCGGGACAGTTTCCTAACGAGCAGTACTTC
-	TRBJ1-2	TRBV5-6	-	CASSWRGTSNYGYTF	TGTGCCAGCAGCTGGCGAGGGACCTCTAACTATGGCTACACCTTC
-	TRBJ2-7	TRBV29-1	TRBD2	CSAGWGAGDLYEQYF	TGCAGCGCTGGGTGGGGCGCGGGGGACCTCTACGAGCAGTACTTC
-	TRBJ1-2	TRBV7-9	-	CASSLARQGAYGYTF	TGTGCCAGCAGCTTAGCGCGCCAGGGAGCCTATGGCTACACCTTC
-	TRBJ2-1	TRBV2	-	CASSHLEASSYNEQFF	TGTGCCAGCAGTCACCTGGAGGCGAGCTCCTACAATGAGCAGTTCTTC
-	TRBJ1-1	TRBV20-1	-	CSARDTKNTEAFF	TGCAGTGCTAGGGATACAAAGAACACTGAAGCTTTCTTT
few	TRBJ1-2	TRBV15	-	CATSRDRGSNYGYTF	TGTGCCACCAGCAGAGATCGCGGGTCTAACTATGGCTACACCTTC
-	TRBJ2-1	TRBV12-3/TRBV12-4	TRBD2	CASSFNSGGACFF	TGTGCCAGCAGTTTCAATAGCGGGGGGGCTTGTTTCTTC
few	TRBJ2-2	TRBV10-3	-	CAALLNTGELFF	TGTGCCGCCCTATTGAACACCGGGGAGCTGTTTTTT
-	TRBJ1-2	TRBV20-1	-	CSAINGDTDGYTF	TGCAGTGCTATTAACGGGGACACCGATGGCTACACCTTC
many	TRBJ1-5	TRBV27	-	CASSSLGNQPQHF	TGTGCCAGCAGTTCTTTGGGAAATCAGCCCCAGCATTTT
few	TRBJ1-3	TRBV6-5	-	CASSPDRRGNTIYF	TGTGCCAGCAGTCCCGACCGACGGGGAAACACCATATATTTT
-	TRBJ2-3	TRBV4-3	TRBD2	CASSHLGEGRYF	TGCGCCAGCAGCCACCTGGGGGAGGGACGGTATTTT
-	TRBJ2-2	TRBV6-1	-	CASTRQILVGSNTGELFF	TGTGCCAGCACCCGCCAGATCTTGGTCGGGTCGAACACCGGGGAGCTGTTTTTT
few	TRBJ2-1	TRBV7-9	TRBD2	CASSTTSGDEQFF	TGTGCCAGCAGCACGACTAGCGGGGATGAGCAGTTCTTC
-	TRBJ1-1	TRBV6-5	-	CASILGGEAFF	TGTGCCAGCATCCTCGGGGGTGAAGCTTTCTTT
-	TRBJ2-3	TRBV4-1	TRBD2	CASSQGTSGGTDTQYF	TGCGCCAGCAGCCAAGGGACTAGCGGGGGCACAGATACGCAGTATTTT
few	TRBJ2-7	TRBV2	-	CATRGDPYEQYF	TGTGCAACGAGAGGGGATCCCTACGAGCAGTACTTC
many	TRBJ1-1	TRBV11-1	-	CASRTGQLNTEAFF	TGTGCCAGCAGAACCGGACAGTTGAACACTGAAGCTTTCTTT
few	TRBJ2-2	TRBV14	TRBD1	CASSHEGQVNTGELFF	TGTGCCAGCAGCCACGAGGGACAGGTCAACACCGGGGAGCTGTTTTTT
-	TRBJ2-4	TRBV19	-	CASSMNREAKNIQYF	TGTGCCAGTAGCATGAACAGGGAGGCCAAAAACATTCAGTACTTC
few	TRBJ1-1	TRBV7-8	TRBD1	CASSLDRASTEAFF	TGTGCCAGCAGCTTGGACAGGGCGTCAACGGAAGCTTTCTTT
-	TRBJ2-1	TRBV15	TRBD1	CATSRGRDREYNEQFF	TGTGCCACCAGCAGAGGCCGGGACAGGGAATACAATGAGCAGTTCTTC
-	TRBJ2-6	TRBV7-3	TRBD1	CASSFTGAYDGANVLTF	TGTGCCAGCAGCTTTACAGGGGCCTACGATGGGGCCAACGTCCTGACTTTC
-	TRBJ2-7	TRBV10-2	TRBD2	CASSESGTSAYEQYF	TGCGCCAGCAGTGAGTCGGGGACTAGCGCCTACGAGCAGTACTTC
many	TRBJ2-2	TRBV7-6	TRBD1	CASSPILIFPGQGWTGELFF	TGTGCCAGCAGCCCGATACTAATATTCCCGGGACAGGGTTGGACCGGGGAGCTGTTTTTT
-	TRBJ2-1	TRBV7-2	TRBD2	CASSSYSGGSFFDEQFF	TGTGCCAGCAGCTCCTATAGCGGGGGGAGTTTTTTCGATGAGCAGTTCTTC
few	TRBJ2-1	TRBV10-3	TRBD1	CAIGGDRGVNEQFF	TGTGCCATCGGGGGGGACAGGGGAGTAAATGAGCAGTTCTTC
once	TRBJ2-2	TRBV6-6	-	CASSYQATTGELFF	TGTGCCAGCAGTTACCAGGCGACCACCGGGGAGCTGTTTTTT
-	TRBJ2-3	TRBV7-2	TRBD2	CASSERLAGEHTDTQYF	TGTGCCAGCAGCGAACGACTAGCGGGGGAGCACACAGATACGCAGTATTTT
-	TRBJ1-4	TRBV4-1	-	CASSFESGSNEKLFF	TGCGCCAGCTCCTTCGAGTCGGGTAGTAATGAAAAACTGTTTTTT
few	TRBJ1-1	TRBV7-6	-	CASSPSGLEAFF	TGTGCCAGCAGCCCGTCGGGTCTCGAAGCTTTCTTT
few	TRBJ2-2	TRBV29-1	-	CSVPAQLGTGELFF	TGCAGCGTTCCCGCCCAATTGGGCACCGGGGAGCTGTTTTTT
many	TRBJ2-1	TRBV7-2	-	CASSLNFQGISYNEQFF	TGTGCCAGCAGCTTAAACTTTCAGGGGATCTCCTACAATGAGCAGTTCTTC
-	TRBJ1-6	TRBV5-5	TRBD1	CASSLIGQGNSPLHF	TGTGCCAGCAGCCTGATAGGACAGGGCAATTCACCCCTCCACTTT
-	TRBJ1-5	TRBV27	-	CASSARQYSNQPQHF	TGTGCCAGCAGTGCCAGACAGTATAGCAATCAGCCCCAGCATTTT
-	TRBJ2-5	TRBV29-1	-	CSVEGGTHETQYF	TGCAGCGTTGAAGGCGGGACTCACGAGACCCAGTACTTC
many	TRBJ2-5	TRBV7-4	-	CASSSGRLETQYF	TGTGCCAGCAGCTCGGGACGGCTAGAGACCCAGTACTTC
-	TRBJ1-1	TRBV7-4	-	CASSLVLRWQERPPSEAFF	TGTGCCAGCAGCTTAGTATTGAGGTGGCAGGAGAGGCCCCCTTCTGAAGCTTTCTTT
-	TRBJ1-4	TRBV28	-	CASSLPPSGTREKLFF	TGTGCCAGCAGTTTACCCCCATCGGGTACACGTGAAAAACTGTTTTTT